The next 10 T cell receptor beta chains were all read from a single sample in a study of T cell responses to AZD1222 COVID-19 vaccine. Clones were sequenced by immunoSEQ multiplex PCR, and TCRdb holds only the in-frame ones, with some missing. The profile shows about 100,000 clones, approximately 86% of them singletons. The source was peripheral blood, collected on day 0 of AZD1222 vaccination. The receptors derive from an adult in good health.

The rearrangement uses TRBV28 and TRBJ2-1; D tentatively reads TRBD1 or TRBD2 (5 bases each). Germline V gene data show CDR1 as MDHEN and CDR2 as SYDVKM. Deletions cut 10 bases from V and 7 bases from J, with 20 bases between. The CDR3 covers 14 residues. CDR3 in amino acids: CAITFGGAWNEQFF. CDR3 coding DNA: TGTGCCATAACATTTGGGGGAGCTTGGAATGAGCAGTTCTTC.

This chain uses TRBV25-1 with TRBJ2-7, with D perhaps matching TRBD1 or TRBD2 (6 bases each). V was trimmed by 10 bases and J by 2 bases, leaving 12 bases between them. Germline CDR1 is MGHDK and CDR2 is SYGVNS. This CDR3 contains 12 residues. CDR3 in amino acids: CATSGGPYEQYF. The DNA for the CDR3 is TGTGCCACCTCTGGGGGGCCCTACGAGCAGTACTTC.

This clone was observed a handful of times. The V gene is TRBV30, the J gene TRBJ1-2; no reliable D call. V dropped 3 bases and J dropped 0 bases, with 14 bases sitting between them. This CDR3 has 15 amino acids. Germline V gives CDR1 GTSNPN, CDR2 SVGIG (reference sequence). The CDR3 here is CAWSLMGVANYGYTF. The CDR3 bases are TGTGCCTGGAGCCTCATGGGCGTAGCTAACTATGGCTACACCTTC.

The chain is built from TRBV18 and TRBJ2-4, with 8 positions matching TRBD1. Trimming at V came to 6 bases and at J to 6 bases, leaving 10 bases not matched to a gene. Germline V lookup: CDR1 KGHSH, CDR2 LQKENI. The CDR3 loop spans 15 amino acids. CDR3 residues: CASSPGQGGINIQYF. In nucleotides, the CDR3 is TGTGCCAGCTCCCCTGGACAGGGTGGCATAAACATTCAGTACTTC. The full variable domain, completed using reference TRBV18 and TRBJ2-4, is NAGVMQNPRHLVRRRGQEARLRCSPMKGHSHVYWYRQLPEEGLKFMVYLQKENIIDESGMPKERFSAEFPKEGPSILRIQQVVRGDSAAYFCASSPGQGGINIQYFGAGTRLSVL.

The rearrangement links TRBV11-2 to TRBJ1-6; no firm D call. The V end was cut by 4 bases, the J end by 7 bases, with 17 bases between. This CDR3 comprises 16 residues. Germline CDR1 reads SGHAT; CDR2 reads FQNNGV. The chain's CDR3 is CASSSTEGGANSPLHF. Here the CDR3 DNA reads TGTGCCAGCAGCTCAACCGAGGGCGGAGCGAATTCACCCCTCCACTTT.

The chain carries TRBV28 and TRBJ1-6, with 9 bases that match TRBD1. The V segment lost 4 bases and the J segment 6 bases; nucleotides outside the gene matches: 7. This CDR3 contains 16 residues. Germline V gene sequence: CDR1 MDHEN, CDR2 SYDVKM. The CDR3 nucleotides read TGTGCCAGCAGTTGGGACAGGGCATCACCTAATTCACCCCTCCACTTT. Translating gives CASSWDRASPNSPLHF.

The gene calls are TRBV5-1 and TRBJ1-4; 7 nucleotides line up with TRBD1. After removal of 4 bases from V and 5 bases from J, the junction contained 8 bases not matched to a gene. This CDR3 has 15 residues. Germline V CDR1 and CDR2: SGHRS, YFSETQ. As DNA, the CDR3 is TGCGCCAGCAGCATCATGACAGGGATAAATGAAAAACTGTTTTTT. This translates into CASSIMTGINEKLFF.

The chain couples TRBV9 to TRBJ1-6, with 10 bases fitting TRBD1. CDR1 and CDR2 (germline): SGDLS, YYNGEE. V lost 3 bases and J lost 9; bases outside the gene matches: 6. This CDR3 is built from 15 residues. CDR3 sequence reads: CASSGGQGPGSPLHF. CDR3 bases: TGTGCCAGCAGCGGGGGACAGGGGCCGGGTTCACCCCTCCACTTT.

This chain connects TRBV2 to TRBJ2-1, with D unclear. CDR1 SNHLY and CDR2 FYNNEI come from the germline V gene. CDR3 length equals 17 residues. Trimming left V 7 bases short and J 2 bases short, with 21 bases between. This CDR3 is CASIPIIGSAPYNEQFF. CDR3 DNA: TGTGCCAGCATCCCGATAATAGGGTCGGCGCCCTACAATGAGCAGTTCTTC. The whole variable domain, filled in from reference TRBV2 and TRBJ2-1, reads EPEVTQTPSHQVTQMGQEVILRCVPISNHLYFYWYRQILGQKVEFLVSFYNNEISEKSEIFDDQFSVERPDGSNFTLKIRSTKLEDSAMYFCASIPIIGSAPYNEQFFGPGTRLTVL.

With respect to this clone: The same CDR3 also results from other DNA sequences found in this sample. The V gene is TRBV9, the J gene TRBJ2-2; possibly TRBD1 for D (6 bases). V was clipped by 0 bases and J by 2 bases, with 8 bases between them. This CDR3 region has 15 residues. CDR1 and CDR2 from the germline V gene are SGDLS and YYNGEE. The CDR3 coding sequence is TGTGCCAGCAGCGTAGTAGGGGGAAACACCGGGGAGCTGTTTTTT. The encoded protein is CASSVVGGNTGELFF.